This TCR beta chain was observed in a study of blood T cells in healthy people across ages. In its sample, this clonotype was seen many times. Per germline, CDR1 SEHNR and CDR2 FQNEAQ (reference sequence). Trimming removed 5 bases at V and 2 bases at J, with 13 bases between. This CDR3 is built from 14 residues. The use of a sample-barcoded 5' primer and a J-beta primer mix characterized a second PCR of about 7 to 12 cycles. TCRdb re-analysed the 5' RACE reads in MiXCR, keeping a single row per CDR3 protein. The sample yields around 1.5 million distinct CDR3 sequences, around 35% seen once. This TCR was sampled from a woman aged 25 to 39 in good health. The V gene is TRBV7-9, the J gene TRBJ2-7; D might be TRBD1 (6 bases). The specimen sequenced was blood. The CDR3 sequence: CASSLGQTPYEQYF. The CDR3 coding sequence is TGTGCCAGCAGCCTCGGACAGACCCCCTACGAGCAGTACTTC.